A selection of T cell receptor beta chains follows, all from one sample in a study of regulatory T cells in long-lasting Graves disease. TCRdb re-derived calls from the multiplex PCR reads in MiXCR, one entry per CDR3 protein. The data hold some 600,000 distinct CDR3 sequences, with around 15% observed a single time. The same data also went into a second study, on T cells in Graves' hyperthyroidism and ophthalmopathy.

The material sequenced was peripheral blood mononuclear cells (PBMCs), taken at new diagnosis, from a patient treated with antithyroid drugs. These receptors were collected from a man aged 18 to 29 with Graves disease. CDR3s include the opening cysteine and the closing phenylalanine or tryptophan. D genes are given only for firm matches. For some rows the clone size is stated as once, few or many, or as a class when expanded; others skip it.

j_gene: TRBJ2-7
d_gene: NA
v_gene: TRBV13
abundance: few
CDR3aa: CAPESREQYF
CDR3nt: TGTGCCCCAGAGAGCCGCGAGCAGTACTTC

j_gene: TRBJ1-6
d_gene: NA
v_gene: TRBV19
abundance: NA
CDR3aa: CASSMGNSPLHF
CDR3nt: TGTGCCAGTAGTATGGGTAATTCACCCCTCCACTTT

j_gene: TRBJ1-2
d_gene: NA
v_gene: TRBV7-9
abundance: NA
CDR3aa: CASSLGTLNYGYTF
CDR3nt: TGTGCCAGCAGCTTAGGGACTCTCAACTATGGCTACACCTTC

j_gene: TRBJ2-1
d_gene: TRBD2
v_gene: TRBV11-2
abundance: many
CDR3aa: CASSSFTGLNNEQFF
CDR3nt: TGTGCCAGCAGCAGTTTCACGGGACTAAACAATGAGCAGTTCTTC

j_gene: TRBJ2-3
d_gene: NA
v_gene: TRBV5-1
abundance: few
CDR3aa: CASSPGASVADTQYF
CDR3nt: TGCGCCAGCAGCCCAGGGGCCTCGGTGGCAGATACGCAGTATTTT

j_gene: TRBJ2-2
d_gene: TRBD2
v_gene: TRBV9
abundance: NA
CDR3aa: CASSGSGRALWGSGELFF
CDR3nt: TGTGCCAGCAGCGGTAGCGGGAGGGCCTTATGGGGATCCGGGGAGCTGTTTTTT

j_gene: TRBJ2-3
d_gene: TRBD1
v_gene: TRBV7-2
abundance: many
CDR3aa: CASSLAGTGLTDTQYF
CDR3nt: TGTGCCAGCAGCTTGGCCGGGACAGGCCTCACAGATACGCAGTATTTT

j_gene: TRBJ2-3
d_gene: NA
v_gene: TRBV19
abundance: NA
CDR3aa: CASSIASFADTQYF
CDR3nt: TGTGCCAGTAGTATAGCAAGTTTCGCAGATACGCAGTATTTT

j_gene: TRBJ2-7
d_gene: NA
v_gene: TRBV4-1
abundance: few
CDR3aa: CASSQDMAASYEQYF
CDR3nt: TGCGCCAGCAGCCAAGATATGGCAGCTTCCTACGAGCAGTACTTC

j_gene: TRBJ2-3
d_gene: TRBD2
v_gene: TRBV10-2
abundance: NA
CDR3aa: CASSVPVTSGREYF
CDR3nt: TGCGCCAGCAGTGTCCCGGTGACTAGCGGGAGGGAGTATTTT

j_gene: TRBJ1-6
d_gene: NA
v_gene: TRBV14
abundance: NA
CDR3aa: CASSQVWGFDNSPLHF
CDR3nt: TGTGCCAGCAGCCAAGTATGGGGGTTCGATAATTCACCCCTCCACTTT

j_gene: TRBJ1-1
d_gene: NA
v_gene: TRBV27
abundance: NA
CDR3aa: CASSSLGRWAEAFF
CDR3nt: TGTGCCAGCAGTTCCCTCGGCAGGTGGGCTGAAGCTTTCTTT

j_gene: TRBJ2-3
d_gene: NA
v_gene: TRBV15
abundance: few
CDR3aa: CATSSGYSSTDTQYF
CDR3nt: TGTGCCACCAGCAGTGGGTATAGCAGCACAGATACGCAGTATTTT

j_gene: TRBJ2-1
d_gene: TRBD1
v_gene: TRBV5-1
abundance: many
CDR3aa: CASGTEQGAYNEQFF
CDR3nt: TGCGCCAGCGGGACTGAACAGGGGGCCTACAATGAGCAGTTCTTC

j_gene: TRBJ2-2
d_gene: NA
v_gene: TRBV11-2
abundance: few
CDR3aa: CASSPLRDNTGELFF
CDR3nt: TGTGCCAGCAGCCCTCTGCGGGATAACACCGGGGAGCTGTTTTTT

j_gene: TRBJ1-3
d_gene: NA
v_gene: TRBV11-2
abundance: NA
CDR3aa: CASSSDAAENTIYF
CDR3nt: TGTGCCAGCAGCTCGGACGCGGCCGAAAACACCATATATTTT

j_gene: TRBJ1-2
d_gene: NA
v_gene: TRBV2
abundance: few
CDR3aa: CASSGTEGYGYTF
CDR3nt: TGTGCCAGCAGTGGAACGGAAGGATATGGCTACACCTTC

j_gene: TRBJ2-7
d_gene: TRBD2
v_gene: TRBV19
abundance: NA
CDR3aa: CASSMTSGRAHEQYF
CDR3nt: TGTGCCAGTAGTATGACTAGCGGGAGGGCCCACGAGCAGTACTTC

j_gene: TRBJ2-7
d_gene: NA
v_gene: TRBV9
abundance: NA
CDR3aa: CASSVRADFSYEQYF
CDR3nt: TGTGCCAGCAGCGTAAGGGCGGACTTTTCCTACGAGCAGTACTTC

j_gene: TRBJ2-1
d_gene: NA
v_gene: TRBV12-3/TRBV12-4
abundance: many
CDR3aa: CASSLSQSSYNEQFF
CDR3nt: TGTGCCAGCAGTTTAAGTCAGAGCTCCTACAATGAGCAGTTCTTC

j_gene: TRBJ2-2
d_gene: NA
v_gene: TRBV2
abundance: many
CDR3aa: CASGNPSGELFF
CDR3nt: TGTGCCAGCGGAAACCCGTCCGGGGAGCTGTTTTTT

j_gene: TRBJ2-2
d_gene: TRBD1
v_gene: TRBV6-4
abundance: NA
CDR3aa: CASRAGTGSDTGELFF
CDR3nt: TGTGCCAGCAGAGCCGGGACAGGGTCGGACACCGGGGAGCTGTTTTTT

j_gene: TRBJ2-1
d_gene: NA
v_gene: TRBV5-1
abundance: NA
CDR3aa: CASSLGGTSRHNEQFF
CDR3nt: TGCGCCAGCAGCTTGGGCGGTACGAGCCGTCACAATGAGCAGTTCTTC

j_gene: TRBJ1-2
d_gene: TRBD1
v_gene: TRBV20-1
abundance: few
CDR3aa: CSASAATGFRNGYTF
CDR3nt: TGCAGTGCTAGTGCAGCGACAGGGTTTAGGAACGGCTACACCTTC

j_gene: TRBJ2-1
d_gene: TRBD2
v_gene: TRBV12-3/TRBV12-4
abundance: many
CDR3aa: CASSLGTGLAGVEQFF
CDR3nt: TGTGCCAGCAGTTTAGGCACGGGACTAGCGGGAGTTGAGCAGTTCTTC

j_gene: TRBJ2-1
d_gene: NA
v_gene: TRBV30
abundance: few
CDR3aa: CAWGRRINEQFF
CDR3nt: TGTGCCTGGGGCCGTCGGATAAATGAGCAGTTCTTC

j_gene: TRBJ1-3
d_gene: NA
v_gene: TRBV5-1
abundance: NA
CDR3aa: CASSLASPALSGNTIYF
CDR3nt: TGCGCCAGCAGCTTGGCCAGTCCGGCCCTCTCTGGAAACACCATATATTTT

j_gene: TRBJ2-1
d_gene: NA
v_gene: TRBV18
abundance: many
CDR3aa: CASSPGSEGNEQFF
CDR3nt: TGTGCCAGCTCACCAGGATCAGAAGGGAATGAGCAGTTCTTC

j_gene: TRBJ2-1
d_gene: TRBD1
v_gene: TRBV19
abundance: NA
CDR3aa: CASGRGTYNEQFF
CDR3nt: TGTGCCAGCGGCAGGGGGACCTACAATGAGCAGTTCTTC

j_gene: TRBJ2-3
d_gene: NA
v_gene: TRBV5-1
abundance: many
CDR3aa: CASSLGGRTDTQYF
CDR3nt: TGCGCCAGCAGCTTGGGGGGGCGCACAGATACGCAGTATTTT

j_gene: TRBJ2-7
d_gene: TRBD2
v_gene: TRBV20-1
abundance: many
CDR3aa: CSANPTSGRPYEQYF
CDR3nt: TGCAGTGCTAACCCGACTAGCGGGAGACCCTACGAGCAGTACTTC

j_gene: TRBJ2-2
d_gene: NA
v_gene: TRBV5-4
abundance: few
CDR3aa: CASSLVPIITGELFF
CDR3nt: TGTGCCAGCAGCTTGGTCCCAATAATCACCGGGGAGCTGTTTTTT

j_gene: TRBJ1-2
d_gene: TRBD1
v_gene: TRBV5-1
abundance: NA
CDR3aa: CASSLDGTVYGYTF
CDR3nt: TGCGCCAGCAGCTTGGATGGGACAGTCTATGGCTACACCTTC

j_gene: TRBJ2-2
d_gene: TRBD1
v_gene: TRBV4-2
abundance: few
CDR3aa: CASSQVGDRGSSGELFF
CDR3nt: TGTGCCAGCAGCCAAGTGGGGGACAGGGGGTCTTCCGGGGAGCTGTTTTTT

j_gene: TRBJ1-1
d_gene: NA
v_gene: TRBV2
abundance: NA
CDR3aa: CASSEASTNTEAFF
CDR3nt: TGTGCCAGCAGTGAAGCCTCCACGAACACTGAAGCTTTCTTT

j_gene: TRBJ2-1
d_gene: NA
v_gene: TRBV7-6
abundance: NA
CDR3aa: CASSLAEGGVNNEQFF
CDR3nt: TGTGCCAGCAGCTTAGCGGAAGGGGGTGTAAACAATGAGCAGTTCTTC

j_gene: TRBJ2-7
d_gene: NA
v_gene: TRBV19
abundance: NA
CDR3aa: CASSVAESSYEQYF
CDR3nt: TGTGCCAGTAGTGTGGCAGAGAGCTCCTACGAGCAGTACTTC

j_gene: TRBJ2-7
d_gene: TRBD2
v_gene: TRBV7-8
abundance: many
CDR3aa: CASSLAGLAGAYEQYF
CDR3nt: TGTGCCAGCAGCTTAGCTGGACTAGCGGGAGCTTACGAGCAGTACTTC

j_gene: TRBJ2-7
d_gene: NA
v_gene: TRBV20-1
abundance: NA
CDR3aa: CSARGRGLTVSYEQYF
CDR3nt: TGCAGTGCTAGGGGCCGGGGCCTCACCGTATCCTACGAGCAGTACTTC

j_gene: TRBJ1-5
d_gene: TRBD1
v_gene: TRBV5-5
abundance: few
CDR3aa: CASSLEPTGVAQPQHF
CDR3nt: TGTGCCAGCAGCCTCGAGCCTACAGGGGTGGCTCAGCCCCAGCATTTT

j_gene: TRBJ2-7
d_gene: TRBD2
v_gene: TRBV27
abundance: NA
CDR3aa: CASSPGTSGRSLEGEQYF
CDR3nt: TGTGCCAGCAGTCCTGGGACTAGCGGTCGGTCCCTGGAAGGCGAGCAGTACTTC

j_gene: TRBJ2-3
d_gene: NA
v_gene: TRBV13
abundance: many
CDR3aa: CASSLQLRATDTQYF
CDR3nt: TGTGCCAGCAGCTTACAACTCAGGGCAACAGATACGCAGTATTTT

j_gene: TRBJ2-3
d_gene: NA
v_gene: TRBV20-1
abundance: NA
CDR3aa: CSAGGSGTGTDTQYF
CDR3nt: TGCAGTGCTGGGGGGTCAGGGACAGGCACAGATACGCAGTATTTT

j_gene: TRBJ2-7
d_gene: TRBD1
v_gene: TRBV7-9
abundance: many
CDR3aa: CASSLAGTGSYEQYF
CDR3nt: TGCGCCAGCAGCTTGGCCGGGACAGGGTCCTACGAGCAGTACTTC

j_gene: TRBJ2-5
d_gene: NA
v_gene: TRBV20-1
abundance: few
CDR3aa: CSAVTIAYQETQYF
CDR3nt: TGCAGTGCTGTTACCATTGCGTACCAAGAGACCCAGTACTTC

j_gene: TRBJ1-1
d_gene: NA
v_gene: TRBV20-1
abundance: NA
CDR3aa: CSGVAGHPNTEAFF
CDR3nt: TGCAGTGGGGTCGCGGGGCACCCGAACACTGAAGCTTTCTTT

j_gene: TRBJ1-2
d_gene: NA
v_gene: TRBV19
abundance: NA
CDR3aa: CASSILLSMDGYTF
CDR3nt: TGTGCCAGTAGTATCCTTTTGTCGATGGATGGCTACACCTTC

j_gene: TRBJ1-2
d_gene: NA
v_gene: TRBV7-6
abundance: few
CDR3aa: CASSLESETPAGYTF
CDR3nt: TGTGCCAGCAGCTTAGAGTCCGAGACACCGGCTGGCTACACCTTC

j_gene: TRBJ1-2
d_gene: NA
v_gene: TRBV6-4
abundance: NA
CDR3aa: CASSQYHTATNYGYTF
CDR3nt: TGTGCCAGCAGCCAATATCACACCGCAACAAACTATGGCTACACCTTC

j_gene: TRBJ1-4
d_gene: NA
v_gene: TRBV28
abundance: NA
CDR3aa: CASSYKGRGGEKLFF
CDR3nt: TGTGCCAGCAGTTACAAGGGCAGGGGAGGCGAAAAACTGTTTTTT

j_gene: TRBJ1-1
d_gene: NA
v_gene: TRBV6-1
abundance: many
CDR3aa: CASSPTGGYDTEAFF
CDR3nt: TGTGCCAGCAGTCCCACCGGGGGGTACGACACTGAAGCTTTCTTT

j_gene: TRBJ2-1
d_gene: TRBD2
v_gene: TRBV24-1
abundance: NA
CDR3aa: CATSDRLAGEEQFF
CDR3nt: TGTGCCACCAGTGACCGACTAGCGGGAGAAGAGCAGTTCTTC